This T cell receptor beta chain derives from a study of regulatory T cells in long-lasting Graves disease. There are many counts of this clonotype. Regarding time point: newly diagnosed GD, antithyroid drugs for less than 3 months. RNA from PBMCs was the source of the TCR library. Libraries of TCR beta came from iRepertoire HTBI primers plus Arm-PCR of CDR3 regions. TCRdb reanalysed the multiplex PCR reads using MiXCR and keeps one entry per CDR3 protein. The sample carries 680,000 or so distinct CDR3 sequences, roughly 15% recorded once. Separately, the same data were catalogued under a study of T cells in Graves' hyperthyroidism and ophthalmopathy. This second report adds: For the diagnoses, clinical symptoms, serum thyroxine and TRAb, thyroid ultrasound and orbital computed tomography were used. The model's output predicted ophthalmopathy at a median of 6.5 months prior to onset.

This receptor was identified in a woman aged 25 to 39 with Graves disease. The sequenced sample was peripheral blood mononuclear cells (PBMCs), obtained at new diagnosis, from a patient treated with antithyroid drugs.

The CDR3: CASSIDSPNQPQHF. As DNA, the CDR3 is TGTGCCAGCAGCATCGACAGCCCCAATCAGCCCCAGCATTTT. The chain couples TRBV12-3 or TRBV12-4 to TRBJ1-5; the D gene is possibly TRBD1 (5 bases). Trimming stripped 6 bases from V and 3 bases from J, with 12 bases between. The CDR3 consists of 14 residues.